Each of the 6 T cell receptor beta chains below was sequenced from the same sample in a study of technical replicates of blood from several donors. The assay was immunoSEQ multiplex PCR, and TCRdb's table has in-frame clones only and misses some. The table includes just over 75,000 clones, about 92% detected once. Specimen: T cells isolated from PBMCs. The receptors shown here come from a human donor in good health.

The rearrangement links TRBV5-3 to TRBJ2-1; TRBD2 matches 8 bases. TRBV5-3 is treated as an ORF (open reading frame) with a function not yet certain. CDR3 size: 14 residues. J lost 7 bases, V lost 8 bases, and 11 bases had no gene match. Written as DNA, the CDR3 is TGTGCCAGGGGGTGGACTAGCCCCTCAAATGAGCAGTTCTTC. Its translation: CARGWTSPSNEQFF.

The CDR3 region has the DNA TGTGCCAGTAGTTCCATCTCTCCGGGAGCTTTCTTT. Amino acids: CASSSISPGAFF. The chain is built from TRBV19 and TRBJ1-1; no reliable D call. The CDR3 loop spans 12 amino acids. Germline V lookup: CDR1 LNHDA, CDR2 SQIVND (reference sequence). V dropped 5 bases and J dropped 10 bases, with 14 bases sitting between them.

The genes are TRBV28 and TRBJ2-5, with D perhaps matching TRBD1 (5 bases). The CDR3 extends over 14 amino acids. Germline values: CDR1 MDHEN, CDR2 SYDVKM. V lost 1 base and J lost 6, with 12 bases in between. CDR3 residues: CASSLFRAVQTQYF. The CDR3 nucleotides are TGTGCCAGCAGTTTATTCAGGGCGGTGCAGACCCAGTACTTC.

The rearrangement joins TRBV2 to TRBJ2-7, with 9 bases fitting TRBD2. Losses at the gene ends were 2 bases for V and 2 bases for J; bases not matched to a gene: 7. Germline CDR1 reads SNHLY; CDR2 reads FYNNEI. CDR3 length: 16 amino acids. CDR3 protein: CASSETISGSAYEQYF. CDR3 nucleotides: TGTGCCAGCAGTGAAACCATTAGCGGGAGTGCCTACGAGCAGTACTTC.

As DNA, the CDR3 is TGCGCCAGCAGCCAAGAAAAGGGAGTCCACGCTGAAGCTTTCTTT. This gives the protein CASSQEKGVHAEAFF. The rearrangement joins TRBV4-1 to TRBJ1-1; D not resolved. The V gene's germline CDR1 is MGHRA and CDR2 YSYEKL. The V end was cut by 0 bases, the J end by 6 bases, with 14 bases between. This CDR3 comprises 15 residues.

V usage is TRBV18 and J usage is TRBJ2-7, with D perhaps TRBD1 (6 bases). This CDR3 has 14 amino acids. Trimming removed 0 bases at V and 5 bases at J, with 11 bases between. Germline values: CDR1 KGHSH, CDR2 LQKENI. The CDR3 DNA sequence: TGTGCCAGCTCACCACCAGGGGGATTCGACGAGCAGTACTTC. It translates to CASSPPGGFDEQYF.